Here is one T cell receptor beta chain with its context. The antigen remains undetermined. There are 14 residues in the CDR3. Per germline, CDR1 SGHAT and CDR2 FQNNGV. Trimming pared 5 bases from V and 2 bases from J, leaving 10 bases between. Splitting of CD4+ cells produced CD45RA+ naive and CD45RA-negative memory subsets. This table comes from immunoSEQ multiplex PCR, and its TCRdb copy is limited to in-frame clones, with some not included. The data hold millions of clones, with approximately 95% observed a single time. These data come from a study of shared clonotypes between healthy human individuals. Study observations and caveats: Clonotypes not shared had lower generation probabilities than those common to all four donors.

Sequencing used naive CD4+ T cells from PBMCs. The subset here: CD45RA+ positively selected. The source of this sequence is a man between 18 and 35 years old in good health. Some clones in this sample may be carry-over from other donors' samples. The chain recombines TRBV11-2 with TRBJ1-5; D gene uncertain. The CDR3 coding sequence is TGTGCCAGCAGCCGAAACGGAGGCAATCAGCCCCAGCATTTT. This translates into CASSRNGGNQPQHF. Based on the CDR3 plus reference TRBV11-2 and TRBJ1-5, the full variable domain is EAGVAQSPRYKIIEKRQSVAFWCNPISGHATLYWYQQILGQGPKLLIQFQNNGVVDDSQLPKDRFSAERLKGVDSTLKIQPAKLEDSAVYLCASSRNGGNQPQHFGDGTRLSIL.